The rows below give T cell receptor beta chains drawn from one sample of a study of blood T cell repertoires in COVID-19. Only in-frame clones appear in the TCRdb table, and some are missing; sequencing was by immunoSEQ multiplex PCR. Seen here are over 75,000 clones, 83% observed once, and the top ten hold 11%. Specimen: peripheral blood. The receptors were sampled from a human donor in a cohort sampled during active COVID-19. CDR3s include the opening cysteine and the closing phenylalanine or tryptophan. The D gene is left open where the match is weak. A clone size is listed for some rows: how often the clone was seen (once, few, many), or a class if it is expanded.

V gene	J gene	D gene	clone size	CDR3 DNA	CDR3 protein
TRBV28	TRBJ1-1	TRBD1	.	TGTGCCAGCAGTTCCGGGACAGGGTACACTGAAGCTTTCTTT	CASSSGTGYTEAFF
TRBV15	TRBJ2-1	TRBD2	once	TGTGCCACCAGCCTTTGGACTAGCGGGTACAATGAGCAGTTCTTC	CATSLWTSGYNEQFF
TRBV19	TRBJ2-5	TRBD1	.	TGTGCCAGTAGTAACGGACAGGCCCAAGAGACCCAGTACTTC	CASSNGQAQETQYF
TRBV11-2	TRBJ1-1	TRBD1	.	TGTGCCAGCAGCTTGGGACAGGGAGATCCCCTCACTGAAGCTTTCTTT	CASSLGQGDPLTEAFF
TRBV3-1/TRBV3-2	TRBJ1-4	.	.	TGTGCCAGCAGCCTACGCGCCGAGGGTGAAAAACTGTTTTTT	CASSLRAEGEKLFF
TRBV7-2	TRBJ1-1	TRBD1	.	TGTGCCAGCAGCTCCCCACCCGGGACAGGAAGAGAAGCTTTCTTT	CASSSPPGTGREAFF
TRBV25-1	TRBJ2-7	.	.	TGTGCCAGCACCGATCACGGCGGAGGCCACGAGCAGTACTTC	CASTDHGGGHEQYF
TRBV3-1/TRBV3-2	TRBJ1-4	.	.	TGTGCCAGCAGCCAAGATCCTGCGCGGGGAAAACTGTTTTTT	CASSQDPARGKLFF
TRBV12-3/TRBV12-4	TRBJ2-7	.	.	TGTGCCAGCAGTTTAGGGGGGGGCGACGAGCAGTACTTC	CASSLGGGDEQYF
TRBV30	TRBJ1-4	.	.	TGTGCCTGGAGTGTGGAGGGGCAAGGGGAAAAACTGTTTTTT	CAWSVEGQGEKLFF
TRBV5-6	TRBJ2-7	TRBD1	few	TGTGCCAGCTTTAACAGGGGTATGAGCTACGAGCAGTACTTC	CASFNRGMSYEQYF
TRBV2	TRBJ2-7	.	.	TGTGCCAGCAGGGAGAGACAGGTTGGTTACTCCTACGAGCAGTACTTC	CASRERQVGYSYEQYF
TRBV6-5	TRBJ1-2	TRBD1	.	TGTGCCAGCAGTCCGTCTCCCGGGACAGGGTTTGGCTACACCTTC	CASSPSPGTGFGYTF
TRBV19	TRBJ2-1	TRBD1	once	TGTGCCAGTAGTAGCCGGGACAGGGGCTACAATGAGCAGTTCTTC	CASSSRDRGYNEQFF
TRBV18	TRBJ1-1	.	once	TGTGCCAGCTCACCATACAGGGAGGGGAACACTGAAGCTTTCTTT	CASSPYREGNTEAFF
TRBV5-1	TRBJ2-7	TRBD1	.	TGCGCCAGCAGCTTGGCACAGGGGGCAAGCGAGCAGTACTTC	CASSLAQGASEQYF
TRBV6-6	TRBJ1-4	.	.	TGTGCCAGCAGTAAGATTACTCAGAACGGGGAAAAACTGTTTTTT	CASSKITQNGEKLFF
TRBV5-6	TRBJ2-7	.	many	TGTGCCAGCAGTTCGACATTTTCCTACGAGCAGTACTTC	CASSSTFSYEQYF
TRBV5-1	TRBJ2-7	.	.	TGCGCCAGCAGCCCCCGGGACAACTCCTACGAGCAGTACTTC	CASSPRDNSYEQYF
TRBV6-5	TRBJ1-1	.	.	TGTGCCAGCAGGCCGACAGCAGAGAACACTGAAGCTTTCTTT	CASRPTAENTEAFF
TRBV4-3	TRBJ1-2	.	.	TGCGCCAGCAGCCAATTTAGGGGAGGTGGCTACACCTTC	CASSQFRGGGYTF
TRBV5-8	TRBJ2-7	.	.	TGTGCCAGCAGCTCGGGGGACAGATCCTACGAGCAGTACTTC	CASSSGDRSYEQYF
TRBV5-4	TRBJ2-1	TRBD1	few	TGTGCCAGCAGCCCCGACAGGGAGAATGAGCAGTTCTTC	CASSPDRENEQFF
TRBV27	TRBJ1-5	.	.	TGTGCCAGCAGTTTATCGAGGAGGGCTCTTCAGCCCCAGCATTTT	CASSLSRRALQPQHF
TRBV9	TRBJ2-3	.	few	TGTGCCAGCAGCGTAGGGCCTAGCACAGATACGCAGTATTTT	CASSVGPSTDTQYF
TRBV24-1	TRBJ2-7	TRBD1	.	TGTGCCACCAGTAACATCTCCTTCCCGTCGGGACAGGGCTACGAGCAGTACTTC	CATSNISFPSGQGYEQYF
TRBV11-2	TRBJ2-2	.	.	TGTGCCAGCAGCTTTAGCGCCACCGGGGAGCTGTTTTTT	CASSFSATGELFF
TRBV6-5	TRBJ1-1	.	.	TGTGCCAGCAGTTACCAACAGGCTCGGAACACTGAAGCTTTCTTT	CASSYQQARNTEAFF
TRBV18	TRBJ1-1	TRBD1	.	TGTGCCAGCTCACCAGCGGGGACAGTCAGCACTGAAGCTTTCTTT	CASSPAGTVSTEAFF
TRBV6-5	TRBJ2-7	TRBD2	.	TGTGCCAGCAGGGGCGGGAGGGGGAGCTCCTACGAGCAGTACTTC	CASRGGRGSSYEQYF
TRBV7-2	TRBJ2-1	TRBD2	.	TGTGCCAGCAGCTTATATCGGACTAGCGGTGAGCAGTTCTTC	CASSLYRTSGEQFF
TRBV5-1	TRBJ2-7	.	.	TGCGCCAGCAGCTTGGAGGTAAGCGACGAGCAGTACTTC	CASSLEVSDEQYF
TRBV9	TRBJ1-2	TRBD1	few	TGTGCCAGCAGCGTAGCGACAGGGGGATATGGCTACACCTTC	CASSVATGGYGYTF
TRBV9	TRBJ1-1	.	.	TGTGCCAGCAGCGTAAAGGAGGGAGGAGCTTTCTTT	CASSVKEGGAFF
TRBV19	TRBJ1-2	.	.	TGTGCCAGTCGCGATACAGGTAGTGGTAGAGGCTATGGCTACACCTTC	CASRDTGSGRGYGYTF
TRBV7-3	TRBJ2-2	.	.	TGTGCCAGCAGCCCCCGAGGGGGGGCGGACACCGGGGAGCTGTTTTTT	CASSPRGGADTGELFF
TRBV3-1/TRBV3-2	TRBJ1-4	TRBD1	.	TGTGCCAGCAGCCCCGGGACAGCTAATGAAAAACTGTTTTTT	CASSPGTANEKLFF
TRBV7-2	TRBJ2-4	.	.	TGTGCCAGCAGCTTAGTGGGGGGTGCCAAAAACATTCAGTACTTC	CASSLVGGAKNIQYF
TRBV2	TRBJ2-5	.	once	TGTGCCAGCAGTCCGGCCCTGGGGGCTTGGGAGACCCAGTACTTC	CASSPALGAWETQYF